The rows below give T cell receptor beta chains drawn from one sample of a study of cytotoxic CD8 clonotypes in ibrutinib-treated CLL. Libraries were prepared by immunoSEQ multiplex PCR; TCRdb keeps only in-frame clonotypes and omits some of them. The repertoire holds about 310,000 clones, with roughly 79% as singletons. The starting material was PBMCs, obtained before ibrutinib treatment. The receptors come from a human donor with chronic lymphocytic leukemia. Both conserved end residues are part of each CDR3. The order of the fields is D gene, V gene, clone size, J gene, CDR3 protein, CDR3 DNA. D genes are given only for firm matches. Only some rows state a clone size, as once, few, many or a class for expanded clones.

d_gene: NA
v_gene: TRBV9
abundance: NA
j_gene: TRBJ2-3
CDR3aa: CASTTPSTDTQYF
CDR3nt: TGTGCCAGCACAACACCTAGCACAGATACGCAGTATTTT

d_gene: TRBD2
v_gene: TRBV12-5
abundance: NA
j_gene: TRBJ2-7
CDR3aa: CASGLGTSGRHYEQYF
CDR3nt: TGTGCTAGTGGTCTCGGGACTAGCGGGAGGCACTACGAGCAGTACTTC

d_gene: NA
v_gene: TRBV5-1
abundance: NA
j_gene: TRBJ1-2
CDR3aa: CASSLRATYGYTF
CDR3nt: TGCGCCAGCAGCTTGCGGGCGACGTATGGCTACACCTTC

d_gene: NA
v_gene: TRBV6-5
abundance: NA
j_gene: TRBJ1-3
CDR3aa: CASKKIDSGNTIYF
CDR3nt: TGTGCCAGCAAAAAGATCGACTCTGGAAACACCATATATTTT

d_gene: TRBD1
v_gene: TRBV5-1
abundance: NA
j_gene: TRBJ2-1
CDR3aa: CASSIGTGGHEQFF
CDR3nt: TGCGCCAGCAGCATAGGGACAGGGGGCCATGAGCAGTTCTTC

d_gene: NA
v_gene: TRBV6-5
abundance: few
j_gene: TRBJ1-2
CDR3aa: CASSYSSKADNYGYTF
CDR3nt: TGTGCCAGCAGTTACTCGAGTAAGGCCGACAACTATGGCTACACCTTC

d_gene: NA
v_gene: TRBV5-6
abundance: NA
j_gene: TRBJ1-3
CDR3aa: CASSANPGNTIYF
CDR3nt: TGTGCCAGCAGCGCAAATCCCGGAAACACCATATATTTT

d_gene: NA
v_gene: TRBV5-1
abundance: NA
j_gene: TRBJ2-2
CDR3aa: CASSLAPDGELFF
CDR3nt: TGCGCCAGCAGCTTGGCCCCAGACGGGGAGCTGTTTTTT

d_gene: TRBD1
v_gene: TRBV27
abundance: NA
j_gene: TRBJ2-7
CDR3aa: CASSSSRGRRYEQYF
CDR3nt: TGTGCCAGCAGTTCATCCAGGGGGCGAAGGTACGAGCAGTACTTC

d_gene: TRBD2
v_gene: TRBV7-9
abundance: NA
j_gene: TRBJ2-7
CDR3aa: CASSLGMGSGRVGEQYF
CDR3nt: TGTGCCAGCAGCTTGGGGATGGGTAGCGGGAGGGTTGGCGAGCAGTACTTC

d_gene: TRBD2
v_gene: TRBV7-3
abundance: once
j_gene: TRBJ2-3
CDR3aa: CASSLKAGDSTDTQYF
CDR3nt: TGTGCCAGCAGCTTAAAGGCGGGGGACAGCACAGATACGCAGTATTTT

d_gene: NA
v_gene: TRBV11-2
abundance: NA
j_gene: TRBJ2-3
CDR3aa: CASSLDTQYF
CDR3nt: TGTGCCAGCAGCTTGGATACGCAGTATTTT

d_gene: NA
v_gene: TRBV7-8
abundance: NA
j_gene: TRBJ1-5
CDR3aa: CASSLINNQPQHF
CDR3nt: TGTGCCAGCAGCTTAATCAACAATCAGCCCCAGCATTTT

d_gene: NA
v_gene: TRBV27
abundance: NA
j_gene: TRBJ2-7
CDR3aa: CASATVAGNGEQYF
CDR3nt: TGTGCCAGCGCCACGGTGGCGGGAAACGGCGAGCAGTACTTT

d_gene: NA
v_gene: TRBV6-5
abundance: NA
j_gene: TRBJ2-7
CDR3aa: CASRDSGGRSYEQYF
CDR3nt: TGTGCCAGCAGGGACTCCGGGGGCCGGTCCTACGAGCAGTACTTC

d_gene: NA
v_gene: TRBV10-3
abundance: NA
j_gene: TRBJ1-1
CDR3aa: CAISVAENTEAFF
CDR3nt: TGTGCCATCAGTGTTGCAGAGAACACTGAAGCTTTCTTT

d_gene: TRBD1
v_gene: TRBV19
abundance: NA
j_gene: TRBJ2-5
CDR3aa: CASSTWTGRGVETQYF
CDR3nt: TGTGCCAGTAGCACCTGGACAGGGAGAGGTGTGGAGACCCAGTACTTC

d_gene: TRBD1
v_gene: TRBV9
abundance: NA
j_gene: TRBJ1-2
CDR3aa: CASSVDPTGVRYGYTF
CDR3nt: TGTGCCAGCAGCGTAGATCCGACAGGGGTTCGCTATGGCTACACCTTC

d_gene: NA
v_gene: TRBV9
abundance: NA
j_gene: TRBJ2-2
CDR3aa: CASSARRGSTGELFF
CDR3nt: TGTGCCAGCAGCGCCCGACGGGGGAGCACCGGGGAGCTGTTTTTT

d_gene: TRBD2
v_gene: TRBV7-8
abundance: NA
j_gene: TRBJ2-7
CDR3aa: CASSFGRRSSYEQYF
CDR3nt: TGTGCCAGCAGCTTCGGGAGGAGGAGCTCCTACGAGCAGTACTTC

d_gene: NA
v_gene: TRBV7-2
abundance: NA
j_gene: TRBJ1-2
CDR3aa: CASSLVSSGLSLDTF
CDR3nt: TGTGCCAGCAGCTTAGTTTCTTCGGGGCTCTCCCTCGACACCTTC

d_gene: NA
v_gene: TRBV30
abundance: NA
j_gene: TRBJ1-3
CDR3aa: CAGTRGNTIYF
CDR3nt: TGTGCCGGAACCAGGGGTAACACCATATATTTT

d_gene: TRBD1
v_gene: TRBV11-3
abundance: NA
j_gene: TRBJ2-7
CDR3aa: CASSLERTGDPQQYF
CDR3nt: TGTGCCAGCAGCTTAGAAAGGACAGGGGACCCCCAGCAGTACTTC

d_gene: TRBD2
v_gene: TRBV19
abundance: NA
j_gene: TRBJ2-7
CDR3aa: CATTASGYTWEQYF
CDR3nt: TGTGCCACGACGGCTAGCGGATATACTTGGGAGCAGTACTTC

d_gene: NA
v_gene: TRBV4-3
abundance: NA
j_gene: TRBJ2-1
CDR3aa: CASSQVGGVTYNEQFF
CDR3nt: TGCGCCAGCAGCCAAGTAGGGGGGGTAACCTACAATGAGCAGTTCTTC

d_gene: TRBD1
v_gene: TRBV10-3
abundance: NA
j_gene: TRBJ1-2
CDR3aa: CAISEATEGQGEFNYGYTF
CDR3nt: TGTGCCATCAGTGAGGCGACTGAGGGACAGGGTGAGTTTAACTATGGCTACACCTTC

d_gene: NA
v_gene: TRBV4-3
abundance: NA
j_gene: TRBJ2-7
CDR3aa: CASSQEGRGDYEQYF
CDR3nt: TGCGCCAGCAGCCAAGAGGGCAGGGGTGACTACGAGCAGTACTTC

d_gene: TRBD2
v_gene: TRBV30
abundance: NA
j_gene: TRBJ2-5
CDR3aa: CASGLAGGYQETQYF
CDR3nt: TGTGCCTCCGGACTAGCGGGAGGGTACCAAGAGACCCAGTACTTC

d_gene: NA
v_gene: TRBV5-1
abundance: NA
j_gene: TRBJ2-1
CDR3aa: CASSLEVSYNEQFF
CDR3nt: TGCGCCAGCAGCTTGGAGGTATCCTACAATGAGCAGTTCTTC

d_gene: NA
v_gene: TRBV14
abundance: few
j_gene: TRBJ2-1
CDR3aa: CASSQVVSQYNEQFF
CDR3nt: TGTGCCAGCAGCCAAGTGGTTTCCCAATACAATGAGCAGTTCTTC